Listed below are T cell receptor beta chains from one sample, sequenced in a study of T cell changes during pregnancy in multiple sclerosis. The assay was immunoSEQ multiplex PCR, and TCRdb's table has in-frame clones only and misses some. The repertoire holds fewer than 85,000 clones, with about 95% as singletons. The specimen was peripheral blood, collected in the third trimester of pregnancy. The receptors here all came from a female donor with multiple sclerosis, enrolled in a pregnancy study. Each CDR3 is given with its conserved first and last residue. Fields, in order: CDR3 length, J gene, V gene, clone size, D gene, CDR3 protein, CDR3 DNA. D genes are given only for firm matches. A row's size may be missing; if present it is once, few, many or a size class.

>16|TRBJ2-7|TRBV14|.|.
CASSQDTIGTQLEQYF
TGTGCCAGCAGCCAAGATACGATAGGGACACAACTCGAGCAGTACTTC
>10|TRBJ1-5|TRBV29-1|few|.
CSVEVQPQHF
TGCAGCGTTGAAGTACAGCCCCAGCATTTT
>14|TRBJ2-1|TRBV6-4|once|TRBD1
CASSAGQGSNEQFF
TGTGCCAGCAGTGCGGGACAGGGTTCCAATGAGCAGTTCTTC
>14|TRBJ2-3|TRBV7-2|.|.
CASSLALRGDTQYF
TGTGCCAGCAGCTTAGCGCTAAGAGGGGATACGCAGTATTTT
>13|TRBJ2-1|TRBV4-1|.|.
CASSQDAGNEQFF
TGCGCCAGCAGCCAAGATGCCGGGAATGAGCAGTTCTTC
>16|TRBJ2-1|TRBV7-8|.|TRBD2
CASSLDPGLGFHEQFF
TGTGCCAGCAGCTTGGACCCGGGACTAGGGTTTCATGAGCAGTTCTTC
>12|TRBJ1-1|TRBV25-1|.|.
CASRREHTEAFF
TGTGCCAGCAGACGGGAGCACACTGAAGCTTTCTTT
>14|TRBJ1-1|TRBV2|once|.
CASSAGRINTEAFF
TGTGCCAGCAGTGCGGGGAGGATCAACACTGAAGCTTTCTTT
>11|TRBJ1-2|TRBV6-5|.|.
CACRTPDGYTF
TGTGCCTGTAGGACACCGGATGGCTACACCTTC
>18|TRBJ1-1|TRBV15|.|.
CATSRPTGIGFLDTEAFF
TGTGCCACCAGCAGACCTACAGGGATCGGTTTCCTAGACACTGAAGCTTTCTTT
>13|TRBJ2-3|TRBV6-5|once|TRBD2
CAVVAGATDTQYF
TGTGCCGTAGTAGCGGGGGCTACAGATACGCAGTATTTT
>15|TRBJ2-6|TRBV19|.|.
CASSIHRTGANVLTF
TGTGCCAGTAGTATCCACAGGACTGGGGCCAACGTCCTGACTTTC
>15|TRBJ1-2|TRBV6-5|.|TRBD1
CASAEGGRGDYGYTF
TGTGCCAGCGCTGAGGGGGGCAGGGGGGACTATGGCTACACCTTC
>14|TRBJ2-2|TRBV6-5|once|TRBD2
CASSRDSGTGELFF
TGTGCCAGCAGTAGGGATAGCGGGACCGGGGAGCTGTTTTTT
>15|TRBJ1-2|TRBV6-4|.|.
CASSDSTGRVKGYTF
TGTGCCAGCAGTGACTCGACAGGCAGGGTAAAGGGCTACACCTTC
>15|TRBJ1-1|TRBV11-3|.|.
CASSLNTGTNTEAFF
TGTGCCAGCAGCTTGAACACAGGCACGAACACTGAAGCTTTCTTT
>17|TRBJ1-1|TRBV25-1|.|.
CASSESKRGKHLAEAFF
TGTGCCAGCAGTGAATCGAAAAGGGGGAAACACCTGGCTGAAGCTTTCTTT
>16|TRBJ2-6|TRBV30|few|.
CAWSAPFGSGANVLTF
TGTGCCTGGAGCGCCCCGTTCGGCTCTGGGGCCAACGTCCTGACTTTC
>14|TRBJ1-5|TRBV30|.|TRBD1
CAWSSTGKVQPQHF
TGTGCCTGGAGTTCGACAGGGAAGGTTCAGCCCCAGCATTTT
>15|TRBJ2-7|TRBV14|.|TRBD2
CASSAPGLVSDEQYF
TGTGCCAGCAGCGCACCGGGACTAGTGTCCGACGAGCAGTACTTC
>12|TRBJ1-2|TRBV29-1|.|.
CSVGGQVYGYTF
TGCAGCGTTGGGGGACAAGTCTATGGCTACACCTTC
>13|TRBJ1-2|TRBV29-1|.|TRBD1
CSVPGQGWGGYTF
TGCAGCGTTCCGGGACAGGGATGGGGTGGCTACACCTTC
>19|TRBJ2-7|TRBV4-1|.|TRBD1
CASSQVLFSTGTGVYEQYF
TGCGCCAGCAGCCAAGTTTTATTCTCGACCGGGACAGGGGTCTACGAGCAGTACTTC
>14|TRBJ2-3|TRBV5-6|.|.
CASSFGSGTDTQYF
TGTGCCAGCAGCTTCGGGAGCGGCACAGATACGCAGTATTTT
>15|TRBJ2-3|TRBV14|.|TRBD1
CASSPWTGGRDTQYF
TGTGCCAGCAGCCCCTGGACAGGGGGGAGAGATACGCAGTATTTT
>12|TRBJ1-5|TRBV6-1|once|.
CAVGGSNQPQHF
TGTGCCGTGGGGGGGAGCAATCAGCCCCAGCATTTT
>14|TRBJ2-3|TRBV25-1|.|TRBD2
CASRLAGASGVQYF
TGTGCCAGCAGACTAGCGGGGGCGTCCGGGGTGCAGTATTTT
>15|TRBJ2-3|TRBV15|.|.
CATSRDRGLGDTQYF
TGTGCCACCAGCAGAGATCGGGGGTTAGGGGATACGCAGTATTTT
>16|TRBJ1-1|TRBV29-1|once|.
CSVELRRSGWNTEAFF
TGCAGCGTTGAATTGAGGCGGTCGGGGTGGAACACTGAAGCTTTCTTT
>15|TRBJ1-5|TRBV19|.|.
CASSIDPGTDQPQHF
TGTGCCAGTAGTATAGATCCAGGGACTGATCAGCCCCAGCATTTT
>14|TRBJ1-1|TRBV6-6|.|.
CASSPHTMNTEAFF
TGTGCCAGCAGTCCTCACACCATGAACACTGAAGCTTTCTTT
>16|TRBJ2-7|TRBV10-1|.|TRBD2
CASSGGLAGPTYEQYF
TGCGCCAGCAGTGGGGGACTAGCGGGGCCTACCTACGAGCAGTACTTC
>15|TRBJ2-5|TRBV7-2|.|TRBD2
CASSSQRGGRETQYF
TGTGCCAGCAGCTCCCAGCGGGGGGGCCGAGAGACCCAGTACTTC
>14|TRBJ1-2|TRBV5-1|.|.
CASSLDSNSYGYTF
TGCGCCAGCAGCCTGGACAGTAACTCCTATGGCTACACCTTC
>14|TRBJ2-7|TRBV7-9|.|TRBD2
CASSLGTSAYEQYF
TGTGCCAGCAGCTTAGGGACTAGCGCCTACGAGCAGTACTTC
>16|TRBJ1-1|TRBV27|.|TRBD1
CASSHLTGNRNTEAFF
TGTGCCAGCAGTCACTTGACAGGGAATAGGAACACTGAAGCTTTCTTT
>13|TRBJ1-2|TRBV6-5|.|.
CASSYSGADGYTF
TGTGCCAGCAGTTACTCAGGGGCCGATGGCTACACCTTC
>13|TRBJ1-2|TRBV11-2|.|.
CASSSDRNYGYTF
TGTGCCAGCAGCTCAGACAGGAACTATGGCTACACCTTC